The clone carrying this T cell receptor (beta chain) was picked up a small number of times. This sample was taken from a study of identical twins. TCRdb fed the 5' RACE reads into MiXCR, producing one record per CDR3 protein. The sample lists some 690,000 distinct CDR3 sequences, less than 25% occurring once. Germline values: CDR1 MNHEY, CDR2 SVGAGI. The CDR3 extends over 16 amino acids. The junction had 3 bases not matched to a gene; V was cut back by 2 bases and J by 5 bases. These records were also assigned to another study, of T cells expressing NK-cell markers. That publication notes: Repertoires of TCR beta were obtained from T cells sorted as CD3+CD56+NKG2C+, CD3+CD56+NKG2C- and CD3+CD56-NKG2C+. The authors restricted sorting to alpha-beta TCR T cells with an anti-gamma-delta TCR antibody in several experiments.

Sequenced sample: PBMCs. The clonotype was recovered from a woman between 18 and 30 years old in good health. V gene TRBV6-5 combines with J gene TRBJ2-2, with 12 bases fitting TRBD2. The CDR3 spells CASSYELAGGTGELFF. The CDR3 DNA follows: TGTGCCAGCAGTTACGAGCTAGCGGGGGGGACCGGGGAGCTGTTTTTT.